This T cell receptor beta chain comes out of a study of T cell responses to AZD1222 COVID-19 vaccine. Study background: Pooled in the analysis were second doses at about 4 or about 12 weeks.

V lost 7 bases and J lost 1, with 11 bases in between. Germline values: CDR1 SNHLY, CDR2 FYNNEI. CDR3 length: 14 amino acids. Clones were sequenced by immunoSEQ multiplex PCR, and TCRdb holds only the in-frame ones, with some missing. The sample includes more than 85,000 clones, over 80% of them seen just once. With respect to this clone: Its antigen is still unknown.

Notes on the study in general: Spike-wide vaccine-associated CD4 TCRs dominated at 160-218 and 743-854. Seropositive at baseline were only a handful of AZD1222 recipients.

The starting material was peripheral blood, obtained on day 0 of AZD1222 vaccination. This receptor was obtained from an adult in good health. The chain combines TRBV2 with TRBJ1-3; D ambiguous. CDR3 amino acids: CASTTEGSGNTIYF. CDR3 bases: TGTGCCAGCACGACGGAGGGATCTGGAAACACCATATATTTT.